This T cell receptor beta chain derives from a study of control samples from healthy donors and cancer patients. Profiled with immunoSEQ multiplex PCR; TCRdb holds only in-frame clones, not every one. The sample carries approximately 100,000 clones, 86% recorded once. Germline V gene sequence: CDR1 WSHSY, CDR2 SAAADI. This CDR3 has 14 amino acids. Unmatched junction bases numbered 8, after V lost 8 bases and J lost 2 bases. Material for sequencing was blood. The TCR sequence derives from a man younger than 45 in good health. This chain links TRBV10-2 with TRBJ1-2; the match to TRBD1 covers 7 bases. The DNA of the CDR3 is TGCGCCAGCTTCGGGACAGCAGACAACTATGGCTACACCTTC. This sequence encodes CASFGTADNYGYTF.